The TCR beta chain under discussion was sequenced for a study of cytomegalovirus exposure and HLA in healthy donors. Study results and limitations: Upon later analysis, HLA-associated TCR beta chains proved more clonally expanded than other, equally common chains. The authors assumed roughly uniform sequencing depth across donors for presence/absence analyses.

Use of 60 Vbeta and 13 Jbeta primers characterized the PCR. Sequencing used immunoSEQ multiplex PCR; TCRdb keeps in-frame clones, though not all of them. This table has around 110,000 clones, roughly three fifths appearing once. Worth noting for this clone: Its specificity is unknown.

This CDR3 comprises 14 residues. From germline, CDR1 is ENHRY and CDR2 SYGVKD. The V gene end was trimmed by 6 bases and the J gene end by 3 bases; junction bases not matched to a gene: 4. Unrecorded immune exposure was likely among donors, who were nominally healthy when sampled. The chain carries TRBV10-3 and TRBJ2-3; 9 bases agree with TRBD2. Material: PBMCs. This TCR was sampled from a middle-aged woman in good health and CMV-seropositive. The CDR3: CAIRAGGETDTQYF. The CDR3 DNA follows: TGTGCCATCAGGGCGGGAGGGGAGACAGATACGCAGTATTTT.